A selection of T cell receptor beta chains follows, all from one sample in a study of metastatic and nonmetastatic thyroid tumors. TCRdb ran MiXCR on the PCR reads. This table has 15,000 to 20,000 clones, 25% to 30% appearing once. Sequenced: tumor tissue. All receptors come from a male donor with papillary thyroid cancer or a benign thyroid nodule (not recorded which). Some clones in this sample may be carry-over from other donors' samples. Each CDR3 is given with its conserved first and last residue. The order of the fields is J gene, V gene, CDR3 protein.

>TRBJ2-5|TRBV6-1
CASSEGLRGGDQETQYF
>TRBJ1-2|TRBV12-3/TRBV12-4
CASSLGANYGYTF
>TRBJ1-6|TRBV12-3/TRBV12-4
CASSFGSGGVPYNSPLHF
>TRBJ1-2|TRBV5-4
CASKRQPGHYGYTF
>TRBJ2-4|TRBV12-3/TRBV12-4
CASTFTASTVAKNIQYF
>TRBJ1-1|TRBV28
CASSLSGGAEAFF
>TRBJ2-1|TRBV6-4
CASSTGTGGNNEQFF
>TRBJ2-1|TRBV28
CASFEAFGNEQFF
>TRBJ1-5|TRBV7-6
CASGRDNNQPQHF
>TRBJ2-2|TRBV12-3/TRBV12-4
CATSGRAGAGELFF
>TRBJ1-2|TRBV20-1
CTTFLTGVYGYTF
>TRBJ1-1|TRBV2
CASSEDGRGTEAFF
>TRBJ2-3|TRBV20-1
CSARDSGGSPDTQYF
>TRBJ1-1|TRBV20-1
CSARVSGQTAEAFF
>TRBJ1-2|TRBV27
CASRRKPGTGGYGYTF
>TRBJ2-3|TRBV20-1
CSARDASGASTDTQYF
>TRBJ1-2|TRBV18
CASSTGTGRNYGYTF
>TRBJ2-1|TRBV20-1
CSAKEGASNEQFF
>TRBJ1-1|TRBV7-9
CASSLASWGGRF
>TRBJ1-3|TRBV6-1
CASSELRLASGNTIYF
>TRBJ1-1|TRBV29-1
CSVAGTEMNTEAFF
>TRBJ1-2|TRBV27
CASKLTVRGYTF
>TRBJ2-5|TRBV19
CASTQGGHGTQYF
>TRBJ1-2|TRBV20-1
CSVYPGTSRGYTF
>TRBJ1-5|TRBV18
CASSQTATANQPQHF
>TRBJ2-2|TRBV11-3
CASSYSGNTGELFF
>TRBJ1-1|TRBV19
CASSMMGEAFF
>TRBJ2-3|TRBV12-3/TRBV12-4
CASNSRARTDTQYF
>TRBJ2-7|TRBV5-1
CASSLAGLGDEQYF
>TRBJ1-2|TRBV20-1
CSARQGTYGYTF
>TRBJ1-4|TRBV30
CAWRGTGANEKLFF
>TRBJ2-1|TRBV15
CATRKRDSFAEQFF
>TRBJ2-7|TRBV24-1
CATSDPGKSYEQYF
>TRBJ2-1|TRBV6-4
CALLGGRTYNEQFF
>TRBJ1-5|TRBV20-1
CSARDRGRQAGMSPQHF
>TRBJ2-2|TRBV29-1
CSVRPEDRGRGGMLFF
>TRBJ1-2|TRBV7-6
CAAACGRTNYGYTF
>TRBJ2-6|TRBV5-1
CASSLYTGANVLTF
>TRBJ2-7|TRBV18
CASSPPGTGAVYEQYF
>TRBJ2-3|TRBV7-3
CASSLGHTDTQYF
>TRBJ2-7|TRBV29-1
CSARTSGRDEQYF
>TRBJ2-1|TRBV20-1
CSASPRVGGRSYNEQFF
>TRBJ2-3|TRBV27
CASSLREPDTQYF
>TRBJ2-7|TRBV29-1
CSVTSGRSNEQYF
>TRBJ1-4|TRBV28
CASRLGQTYEKLFF
>TRBJ1-2|TRBV4-2
CASSHRGRTPYGYTF
>TRBJ2-1|TRBV11-2
CASSLEGGTSGRIYNEQFF
>TRBJ2-7|TRBV12-3/TRBV12-4
CASALVGAYEQYF
>TRBJ2-5|TRBV11-2
CASSLQGKETQYF
>TRBJ2-7|TRBV5-1
CASSLGDRNSYEQYF
>TRBJ2-7|TRBV15
CATSRGDRAAEQYF
>TRBJ1-1|TRBV7-2
CASSLGRLNTEAFF
>TRBJ2-7|TRBV11-2
CASSLRDRFYEQYF